This record covers a single T cell receptor (beta chain). The antigen is not known. The data are from a study of cytomegalovirus exposure and HLA in healthy donors. Findings and caveats of the study: Specific recognition of CMV antigens was confirmed in vitro for a few chains (all CMV-associated).

Germline V gives CDR1 MNHEY, CDR2 SMNVEV (reference sequence). There are 14 residues in the CDR3. The V gene end was trimmed by 6 bases and the J gene end by 13 bases; junction bases not matched to a gene: 10. The PCR had 60 Vbeta and 13 Jbeta primers. Generated by immunoSEQ multiplex PCR, the TCRdb table keeps only in-frame clones and is missing some. The sample contains 100,000 to 140,000 clones, roughly 76% of which appear only once. The TCR was taken from a man younger than 35 in good health and CMV-seronegative. The chain uses TRBV27 and TRBJ1-6; 9 bases are shared with TRBD1. Material: PBMCs. As DNA, the CDR3 is TGTGCCAGCAGCCCGGGACAGGGACGCAGGCCCCTCCACTTT. It codes for CASSPGQGRRPLHF.